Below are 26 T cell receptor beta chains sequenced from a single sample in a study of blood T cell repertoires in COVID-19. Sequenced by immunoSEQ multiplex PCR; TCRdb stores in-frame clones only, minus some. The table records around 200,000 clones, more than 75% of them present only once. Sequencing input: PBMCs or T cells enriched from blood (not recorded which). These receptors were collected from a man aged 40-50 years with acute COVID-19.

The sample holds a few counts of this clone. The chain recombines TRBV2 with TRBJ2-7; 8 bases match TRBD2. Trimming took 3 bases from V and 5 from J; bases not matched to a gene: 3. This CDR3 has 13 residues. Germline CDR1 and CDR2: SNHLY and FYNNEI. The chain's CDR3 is CASSETSEHEQYF. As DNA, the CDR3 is TGTGCCAGCAGTGAGACTAGCGAGCACGAGCAGTACTTC.

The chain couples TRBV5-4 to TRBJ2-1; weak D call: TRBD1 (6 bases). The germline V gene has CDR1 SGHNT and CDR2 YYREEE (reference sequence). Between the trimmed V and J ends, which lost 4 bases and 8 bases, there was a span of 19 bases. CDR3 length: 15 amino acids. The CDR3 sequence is CASSPEDSIFDEQFF. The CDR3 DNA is TGTGCCAGCAGCCCCGAGGACAGTATCTTCGATGAGCAGTTCTTC.

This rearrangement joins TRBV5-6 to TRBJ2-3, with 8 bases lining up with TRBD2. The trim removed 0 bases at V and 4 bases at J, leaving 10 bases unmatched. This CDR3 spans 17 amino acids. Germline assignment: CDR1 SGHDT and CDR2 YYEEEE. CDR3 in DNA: TGTGCCAGCAGCTTGGAACTAGCGGCCTCAGGGGCAGATACGCAGTATTTT. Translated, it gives CASSLELAASGADTQYF. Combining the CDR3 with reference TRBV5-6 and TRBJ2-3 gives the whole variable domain DAGVTQSPTHLIKTRGQQVTLRCSPKSGHDTVSWYQQALGQGPQFIFQYYEEEERQRGNFPDRFSGHQFPNYSSELNVNALLLGDSALYLCASSLELAASGADTQYFGPGTRLTVL.

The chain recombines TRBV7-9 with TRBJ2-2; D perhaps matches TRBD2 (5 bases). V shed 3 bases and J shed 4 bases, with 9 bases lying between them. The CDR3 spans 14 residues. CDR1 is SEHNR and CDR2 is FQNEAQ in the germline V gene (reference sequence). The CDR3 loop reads CASSFQGGTGELFF. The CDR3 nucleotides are TGTGCCAGCAGCTTTCAAGGAGGCACCGGGGAGCTGTTTTTT.

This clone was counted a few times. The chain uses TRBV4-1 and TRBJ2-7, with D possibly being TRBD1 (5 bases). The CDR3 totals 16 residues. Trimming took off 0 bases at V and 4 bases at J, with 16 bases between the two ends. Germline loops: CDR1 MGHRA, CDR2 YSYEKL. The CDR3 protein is CASSQEVAGYRYEQYF. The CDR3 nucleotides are TGCGCCAGCAGCCAAGAGGTGGCAGGGTACCGGTACGAGCAGTACTTC.

The CDR3 region is CAWSSDRGEGYTF. CDR3 DNA: TGTGCCTGGAGTTCTGACAGGGGGGAAGGCTACACCTTC. The chain is built from TRBV30 and TRBJ1-2, with TRBD1 matching over 9 bases. Per the germline V gene, CDR1 is GTSNPN and CDR2 is SVGIG (reference sequence). Trimming at V came to 2 bases and at J to 8 bases, leaving 6 bases not matched to a gene. This CDR3 spans 13 amino acids. Combining the CDR3 with reference TRBV30 and TRBJ1-2 gives the whole variable domain SQTIHQWPATLVQPVGSPLSLECTVEGTSNPNLYWYRQAAGRGLQLLFYSVGIGQISSEVPQNLSASRPQDRQFILSSKKLLLSDSGFYLCAWSSDRGEGYTFGSGTRLTVV.

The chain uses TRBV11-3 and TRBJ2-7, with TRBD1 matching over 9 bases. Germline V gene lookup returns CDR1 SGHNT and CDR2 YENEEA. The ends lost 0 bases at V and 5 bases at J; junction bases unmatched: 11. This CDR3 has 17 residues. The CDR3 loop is CASSLDAPGTGRNEQYF. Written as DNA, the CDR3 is TGTGCCAGCAGCTTAGATGCCCCCGGGACAGGGAGGAACGAGCAGTACTTC.

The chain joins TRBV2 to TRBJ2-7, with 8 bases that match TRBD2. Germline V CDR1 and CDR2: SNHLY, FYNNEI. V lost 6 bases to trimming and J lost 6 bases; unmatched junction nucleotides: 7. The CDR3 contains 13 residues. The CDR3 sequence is CASRLGLGSEQYF. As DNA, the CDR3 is TGTGCCAGCAGGCTGGGACTAGGAAGCGAGCAGTACTTC.

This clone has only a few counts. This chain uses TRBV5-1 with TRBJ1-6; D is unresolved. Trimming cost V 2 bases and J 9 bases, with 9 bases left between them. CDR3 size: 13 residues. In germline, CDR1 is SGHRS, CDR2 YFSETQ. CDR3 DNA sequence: TGCGCCAGCAGCTTAGAAACCGGTTCACCCCTCCACTTT. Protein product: CASSLETGSPLHF.

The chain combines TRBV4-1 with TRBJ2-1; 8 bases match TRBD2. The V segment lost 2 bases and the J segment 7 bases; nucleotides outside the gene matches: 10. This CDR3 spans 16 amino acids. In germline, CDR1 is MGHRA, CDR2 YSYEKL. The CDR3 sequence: CASSQPGLGGWNEQFF. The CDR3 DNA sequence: TGCGCCAGCAGCCAACCGGGACTAGGGGGGTGGAATGAGCAGTTCTTC.

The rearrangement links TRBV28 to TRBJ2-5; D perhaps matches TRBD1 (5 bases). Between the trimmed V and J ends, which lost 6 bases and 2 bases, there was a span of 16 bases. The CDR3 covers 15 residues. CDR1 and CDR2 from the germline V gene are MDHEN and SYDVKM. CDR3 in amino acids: CASSIGHKTQETQYF. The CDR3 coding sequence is TGTGCCAGCAGCATTGGACACAAGACGCAAGAGACCCAGTACTTC.

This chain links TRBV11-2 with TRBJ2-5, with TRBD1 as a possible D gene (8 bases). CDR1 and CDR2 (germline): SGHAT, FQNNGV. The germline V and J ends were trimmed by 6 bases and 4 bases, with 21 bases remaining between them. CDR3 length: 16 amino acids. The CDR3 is CASSFNLQGGGETQYF. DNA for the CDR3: TGTGCCAGCAGTTTCAACCTACAGGGGGGGGGAGAGACCCAGTACTTC. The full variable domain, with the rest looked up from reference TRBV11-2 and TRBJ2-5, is EAGVAQSPRYKIIEKRQSVAFWCNPISGHATLYWYQQILGQGPKLLIQFQNNGVVDDSQLPKDRFSAERLKGVDSTLKIQPAKLEDSAVYLCASSFNLQGGGETQYFGPGTRLLVL.

The CDR3 protein is CASSVTGDVYNEQFF. In DNA form, the CDR3 reads TGTGCCAGCAGCGTAACAGGGGACGTCTACAATGAGCAGTTCTTC. This chain joins TRBV9 and TRBJ2-1; 7 bases line up with TRBD1. There are 15 residues in the CDR3. Germline loops: CDR1 SGDLS, CDR2 YYNGEE. Trimming removed 1 base from V and 3 bases from J; junction bases left unmatched: 4.

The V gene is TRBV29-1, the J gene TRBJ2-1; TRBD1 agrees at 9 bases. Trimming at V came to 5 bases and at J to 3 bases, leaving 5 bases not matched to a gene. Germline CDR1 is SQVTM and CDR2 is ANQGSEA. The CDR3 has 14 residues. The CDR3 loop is CSVQRDRDYNEQFF. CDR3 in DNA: TGCAGCGTTCAACGGGACAGGGACTACAATGAGCAGTTCTTC.

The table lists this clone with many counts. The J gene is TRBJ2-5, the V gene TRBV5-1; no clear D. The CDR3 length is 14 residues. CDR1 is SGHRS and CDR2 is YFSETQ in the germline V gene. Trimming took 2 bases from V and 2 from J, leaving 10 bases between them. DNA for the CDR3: TGCGCCAGCAGCTTACTACACCCTCAAGAGACCCAGTACTTC. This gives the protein CASSLLHPQETQYF.

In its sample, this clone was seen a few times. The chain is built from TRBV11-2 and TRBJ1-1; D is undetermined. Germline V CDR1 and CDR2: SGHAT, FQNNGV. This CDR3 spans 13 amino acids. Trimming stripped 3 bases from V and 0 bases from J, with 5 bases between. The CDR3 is CASSFQVNTEAFF. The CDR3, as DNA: TGTGCCAGCAGCTTTCAGGTGAACACTGAAGCTTTCTTT.

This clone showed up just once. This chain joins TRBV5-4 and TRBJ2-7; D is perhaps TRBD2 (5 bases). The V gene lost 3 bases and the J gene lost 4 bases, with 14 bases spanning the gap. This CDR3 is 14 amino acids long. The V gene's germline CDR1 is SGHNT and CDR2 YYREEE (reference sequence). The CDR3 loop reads CASSSPTGTYEQYF. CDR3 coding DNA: TGTGCCAGCAGCTCCCCGACGGGAACTTACGAGCAGTACTTC.

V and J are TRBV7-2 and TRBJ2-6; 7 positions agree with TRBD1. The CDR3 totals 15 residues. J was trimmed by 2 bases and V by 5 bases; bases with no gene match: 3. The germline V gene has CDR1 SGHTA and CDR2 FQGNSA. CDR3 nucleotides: TGTGCCAGCAGCCCACAGGGGACTGGGGCCAACGTCCTGACTTTC. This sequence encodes CASSPQGTGANVLTF.

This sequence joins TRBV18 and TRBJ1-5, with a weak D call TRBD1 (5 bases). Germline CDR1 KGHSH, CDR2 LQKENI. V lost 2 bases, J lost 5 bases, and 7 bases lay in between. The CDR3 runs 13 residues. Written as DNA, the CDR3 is TGTGCCAGCTCACCAGGGGCTGATCAGCCCCAGCATTTT. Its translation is CASSPGADQPQHF.

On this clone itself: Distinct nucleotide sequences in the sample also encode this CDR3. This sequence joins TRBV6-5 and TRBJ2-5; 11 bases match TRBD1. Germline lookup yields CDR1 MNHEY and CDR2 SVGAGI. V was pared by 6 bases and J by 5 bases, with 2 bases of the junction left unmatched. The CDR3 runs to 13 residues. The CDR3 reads CASSRDRGETQYF. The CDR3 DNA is TGTGCCAGCAGCCGGGACAGGGGGGAGACCCAGTACTTC.

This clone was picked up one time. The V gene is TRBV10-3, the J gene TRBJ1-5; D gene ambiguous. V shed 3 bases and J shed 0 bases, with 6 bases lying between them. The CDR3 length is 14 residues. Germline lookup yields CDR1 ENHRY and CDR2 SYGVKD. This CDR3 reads CAISEAGSNQPQHF. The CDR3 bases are TGTGCCATCAGTGAAGCGGGTAGCAATCAGCCCCAGCATTTT.

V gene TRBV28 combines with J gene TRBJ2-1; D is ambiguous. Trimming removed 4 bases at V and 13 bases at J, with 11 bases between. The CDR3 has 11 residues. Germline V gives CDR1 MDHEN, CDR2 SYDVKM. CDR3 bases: TGTGCCAGCAGTTCACCTAAACCCCAGTTCTTC. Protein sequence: CASSSPKPQFF.

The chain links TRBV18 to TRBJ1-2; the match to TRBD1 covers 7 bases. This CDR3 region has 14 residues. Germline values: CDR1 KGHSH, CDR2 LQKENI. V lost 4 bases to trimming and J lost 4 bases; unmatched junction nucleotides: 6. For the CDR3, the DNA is TGTGCCAGCTCACACCGGGACAGCCTCTATGGCTACACCTTC. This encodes CASSHRDSLYGYTF.

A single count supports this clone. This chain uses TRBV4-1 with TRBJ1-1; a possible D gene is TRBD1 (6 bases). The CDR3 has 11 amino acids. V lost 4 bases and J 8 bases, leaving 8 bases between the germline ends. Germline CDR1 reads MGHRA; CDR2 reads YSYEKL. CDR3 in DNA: TGCGCCAGCAGCCGGGGGACAGAAGCTTTCTTT. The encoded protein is CASSRGTEAFF.

The CDR3 DNA sequence: TGTGCCAGCTCACCGAGGCAATACTACGAGCAGTACTTC. This encodes CASSPRQYYEQYF. The V and J genes are TRBV18 and TRBJ2-7; D unclear. V was cut by 3 bases and J by 3 bases, with 9 bases left in between. In germline, CDR1 is KGHSH, CDR2 LQKENI. There are 13 residues in the CDR3.

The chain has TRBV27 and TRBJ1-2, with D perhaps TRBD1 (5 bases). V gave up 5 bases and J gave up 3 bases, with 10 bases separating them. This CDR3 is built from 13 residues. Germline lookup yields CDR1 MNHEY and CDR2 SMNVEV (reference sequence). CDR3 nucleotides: TGTGCCAGCAGTCAACAGGTTGACTATGGCTACACCTTC. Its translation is CASSQQVDYGYTF.